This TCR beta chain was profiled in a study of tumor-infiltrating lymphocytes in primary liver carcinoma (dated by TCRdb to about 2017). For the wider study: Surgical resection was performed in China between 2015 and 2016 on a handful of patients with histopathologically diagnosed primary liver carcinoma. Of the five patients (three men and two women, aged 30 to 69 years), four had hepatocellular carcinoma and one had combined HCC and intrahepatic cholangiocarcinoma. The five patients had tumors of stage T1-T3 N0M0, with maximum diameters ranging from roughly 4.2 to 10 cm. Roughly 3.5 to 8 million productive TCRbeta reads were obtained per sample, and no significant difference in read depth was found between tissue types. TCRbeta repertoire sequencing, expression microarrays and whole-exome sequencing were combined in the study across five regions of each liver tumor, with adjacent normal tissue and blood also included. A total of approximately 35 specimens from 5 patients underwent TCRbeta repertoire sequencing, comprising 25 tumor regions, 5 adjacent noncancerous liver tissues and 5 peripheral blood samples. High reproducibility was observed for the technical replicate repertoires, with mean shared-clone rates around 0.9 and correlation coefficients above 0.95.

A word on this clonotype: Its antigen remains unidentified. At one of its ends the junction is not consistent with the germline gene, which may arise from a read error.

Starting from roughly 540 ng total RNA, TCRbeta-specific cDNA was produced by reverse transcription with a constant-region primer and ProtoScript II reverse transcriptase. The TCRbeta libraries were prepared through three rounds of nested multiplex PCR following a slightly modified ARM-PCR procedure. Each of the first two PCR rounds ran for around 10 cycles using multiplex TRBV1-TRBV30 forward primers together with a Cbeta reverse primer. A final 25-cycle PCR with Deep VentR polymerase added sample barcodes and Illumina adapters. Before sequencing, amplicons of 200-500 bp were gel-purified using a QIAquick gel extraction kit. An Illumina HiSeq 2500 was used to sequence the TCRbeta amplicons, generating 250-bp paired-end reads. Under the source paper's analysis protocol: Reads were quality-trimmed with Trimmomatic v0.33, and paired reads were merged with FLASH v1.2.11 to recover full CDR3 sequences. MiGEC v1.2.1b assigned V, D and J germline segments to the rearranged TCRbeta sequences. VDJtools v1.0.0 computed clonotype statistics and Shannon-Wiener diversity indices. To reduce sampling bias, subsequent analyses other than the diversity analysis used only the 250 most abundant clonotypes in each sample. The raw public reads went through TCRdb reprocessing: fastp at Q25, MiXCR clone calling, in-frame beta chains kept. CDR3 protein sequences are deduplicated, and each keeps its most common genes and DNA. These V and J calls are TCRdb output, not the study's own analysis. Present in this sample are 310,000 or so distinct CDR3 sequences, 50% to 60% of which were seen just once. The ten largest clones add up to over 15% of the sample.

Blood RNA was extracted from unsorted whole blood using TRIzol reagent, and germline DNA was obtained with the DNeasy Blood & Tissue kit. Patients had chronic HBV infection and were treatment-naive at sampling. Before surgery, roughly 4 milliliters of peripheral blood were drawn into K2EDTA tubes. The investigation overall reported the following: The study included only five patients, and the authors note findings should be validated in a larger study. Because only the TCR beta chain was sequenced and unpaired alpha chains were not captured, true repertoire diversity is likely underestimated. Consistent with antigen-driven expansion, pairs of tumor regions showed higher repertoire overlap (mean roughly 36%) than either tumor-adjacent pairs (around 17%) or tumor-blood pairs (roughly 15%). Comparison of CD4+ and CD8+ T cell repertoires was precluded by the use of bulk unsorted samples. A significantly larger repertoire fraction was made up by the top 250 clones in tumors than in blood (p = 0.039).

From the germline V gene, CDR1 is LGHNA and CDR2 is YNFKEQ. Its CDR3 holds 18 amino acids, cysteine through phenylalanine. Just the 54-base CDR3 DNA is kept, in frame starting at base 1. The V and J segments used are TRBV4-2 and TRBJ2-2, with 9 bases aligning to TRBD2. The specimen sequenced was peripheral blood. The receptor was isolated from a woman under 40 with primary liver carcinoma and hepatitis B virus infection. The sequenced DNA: TGCGCCAGCAGCCAACCCGCAGGATTAGCGGGAGTAACCGGGGAGCTGTTTTTT. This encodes CASSQPAGLAGVTGELFF.